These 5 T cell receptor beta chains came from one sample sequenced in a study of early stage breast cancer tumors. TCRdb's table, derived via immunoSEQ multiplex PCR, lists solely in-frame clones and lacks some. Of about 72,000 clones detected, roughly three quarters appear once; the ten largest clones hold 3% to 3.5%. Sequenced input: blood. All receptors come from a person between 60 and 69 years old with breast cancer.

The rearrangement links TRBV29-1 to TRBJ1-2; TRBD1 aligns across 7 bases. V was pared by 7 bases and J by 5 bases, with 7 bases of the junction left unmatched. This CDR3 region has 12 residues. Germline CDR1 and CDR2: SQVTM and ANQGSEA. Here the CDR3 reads CSGLQGRYGYTF. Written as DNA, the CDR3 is TGCAGCGGGCTACAGGGGAGGTATGGCTACACCTTC. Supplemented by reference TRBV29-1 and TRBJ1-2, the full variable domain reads SAVISQKPSRDICQRGTSLTIQCQVDSQVTMMFWYRQQPGQSLTLIATANQGSEATYESGFVIDKFPISRPNLTFSTLTVSNMSPEDSSIYLCSGLQGRYGYTFGSGTRLTVV.

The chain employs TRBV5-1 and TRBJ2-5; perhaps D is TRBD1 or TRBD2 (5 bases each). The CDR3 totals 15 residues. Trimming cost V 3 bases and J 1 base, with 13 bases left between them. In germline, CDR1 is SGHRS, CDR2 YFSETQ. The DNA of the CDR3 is TGCGCCAGCAGCTCCCCGGGACGGTCCCAAGAGACCCAGTACTTC. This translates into CASSSPGRSQETQYF. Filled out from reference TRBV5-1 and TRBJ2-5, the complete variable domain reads KAGVTQTPRYLIKTRGQQVTLSCSPISGHRSVSWYQQTPGQGLQFLFEYFSETQRNKGNFPGRFSGRQFSNSRSEMNVSTLELGDSALYLCASSSPGRSQETQYFGPGTRLLVL.

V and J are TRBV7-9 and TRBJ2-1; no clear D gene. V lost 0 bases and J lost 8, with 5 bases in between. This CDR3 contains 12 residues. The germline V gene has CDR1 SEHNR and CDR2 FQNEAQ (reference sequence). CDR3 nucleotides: TGTGCCAGCAGCTTAGCTCCGGATGAGCAGTTCTTC. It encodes CASSLAPDEQFF.

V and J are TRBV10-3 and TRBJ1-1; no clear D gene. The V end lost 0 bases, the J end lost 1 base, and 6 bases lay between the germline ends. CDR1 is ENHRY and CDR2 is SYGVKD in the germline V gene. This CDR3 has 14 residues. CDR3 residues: CAISESRTNTEAFF. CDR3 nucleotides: TGTGCCATCAGTGAGTCACGGACGAACACTGAAGCTTTCTTT.

CDR3 nucleotides: TGTGCCAGCGGGGTTAACAGGGTCGTCGGCGAAAAACTGTTTTTT. Protein: CASGVNRVVGEKLFF. The chain carries TRBV6-1 and TRBJ1-4; a weak D match, TRBD1 (6 bases). Trimming took off 8 bases at V and 8 bases at J, with 21 bases between the two ends. Germline lookup yields CDR1 MNHNS and CDR2 SASEGT. The CDR3 totals 15 residues.